Shown below are 20 T cell receptor beta chains from a single sample sequenced in a study of blood T cell repertoires in COVID-19. Profiling relied on immunoSEQ multiplex PCR, and the TCRdb table lists in-frame clones only, not all of them. The profile shows roughly 330,000 clones, approximately 90% of them singletons. The sequencing input was PBMCs or T cells enriched from blood (not recorded which). Receptors originate from a woman under 30 who had recovered from COVID-19.

This chain joins TRBV18 and TRBJ2-5; D gene uncertain. Between the trimmed V and J ends, which lost 2 bases and 4 bases, there was a span of 5 bases. The CDR3 loop spans 12 amino acids. In germline, CDR1 is KGHSH, CDR2 LQKENI. The CDR3 here is CASSPWAETQYF. The CDR3 region has the DNA TGTGCCAGCTCACCATGGGCAGAGACCCAGTACTTC. The complete variable domain, with remaining parts taken from reference TRBV18 and TRBJ2-5, reads NAGVMQNPRHLVRRRGQEARLRCSPMKGHSHVYWYRQLPEEGLKFMVYLQKENIIDESGMPKERFSAEFPKEGPSILRIQQVVRGDSAAYFCASSPWAETQYFGPGTRLLVL.

This rearrangement joins TRBV9 to TRBJ2-3; D remains unclear. The CDR3 has 14 amino acids. The V end lost 1 base, the J end lost 5 bases, and 11 bases lay between the germline ends. Germline V gives CDR1 SGDLS, CDR2 YYNGEE. CDR3 bases: TGTGCCAGCAGCGTACAAGTTTCCGGAGATACGCAGTATTTT. Its protein product is CASSVQVSGDTQYF.

The J gene is TRBJ2-7, the V gene TRBV28, with D perhaps matching TRBD2 (5 bases). Germline assignment: CDR1 MDHEN and CDR2 SYDVKM. Trimming removed 2 bases at V and 0 bases at J, with 14 bases between. CDR3 length: 16 residues. CDR3 coding DNA: TGTGCCAGCAGTTTAAACCCGGACTCGATCTCCTACGAGCAGTACTTC. This encodes CASSLNPDSISYEQYF.

V usage is TRBV28 and J usage is TRBJ1-1; D not resolved. The germline V gene has CDR1 MDHEN and CDR2 SYDVKM. Trimming cost V 4 bases and J 11 bases, with 14 bases left between them. This CDR3 has 12 residues. CDR3 DNA: TGTGCCAGCAGTTCACCGACCTCGGAGGCTTTCTTT. It specifies CASSSPTSEAFF.

CDR3 DNA sequence: TGTGCCAGCAGCCCCCGCCGTTCTCAGGGGGCGGGCAATCAGCCCCAGCATTTT. Translated: CASSPRRSQGAGNQPQHF. The chain couples TRBV7-2 to TRBJ1-5, with TRBD1 matching 8 bases. The CDR3 is 18 residues long. The germline CDR1 and CDR2 sequences are SGHTA and FQGNSA. The junction had 14 bases not matched to a gene; V was cut back by 5 bases and J by 2 bases.

The chain uses TRBV29-1 and TRBJ1-1, with a tentative D call TRBD1 (6 bases). The ends were cut back, 8 bases at V and 3 bases at J, with 13 bases in the middle. CDR3 length equals 12 residues. Germline loops: CDR1 SQVTM, CDR2 ANQGSEA. This CDR3 is CSPTGGDTEAFF. CDR3 coding DNA: TGCAGCCCCACGGGGGGCGACACTGAAGCTTTCTTT.

The chain couples TRBV11-2 to TRBJ2-4; tentatively, D is TRBD1 (6 bases). CDR3 size: 16 residues. V was pared by 6 bases and J by 2 bases, with 17 bases between. Germline CDR1 SGHAT, CDR2 FQNNGV. In DNA, the CDR3 is TGTGCCAGCAGACACTATGCCGGGACACCCAAAAACATTCAGTACTTC. Its translation is CASRHYAGTPKNIQYF.

The chain joins TRBV2 to TRBJ1-3; TRBD1 might be the D (5 bases). The germline gives CDR1 SNHLY, CDR2 FYNNEI. Trimming shortened V by 6 bases and J by 8 bases, and 11 bases separated the two germline ends. The CDR3 covers 12 residues. DNA for the CDR3: TGTGCCAGCAGCCCCCCGGGGGACACCATATATTTT. Residues: CASSPPGDTIYF.

The chain has TRBV2 and TRBJ1-1; 7 bases are a match to TRBD1. The V gene end was trimmed by 3 bases and the J gene end by 7 bases; junction bases not matched to a gene: 2. Germline CDR1 SNHLY, CDR2 FYNNEI. The length of the CDR3 is 12 residues. DNA of the CDR3: TGTGCCAGCAGTGATCACAGGGGTGAAGCTTTCTTT. Translated: CASSDHRGEAFF.

This clone has only a few counts. The chain is built from TRBV4-1 and TRBJ2-1; TRBD1 is a possible D gene (6 bases). This CDR3 comprises 15 residues. Between the trimmed V and J ends, which lost 4 bases and 0 bases, there was a span of 10 bases. Per the germline V gene, CDR1 is MGHRA and CDR2 is YSYEKL. DNA of the CDR3: TGCGCCAGCAGCCCAGGACAGACCTCCTACAATGAGCAGTTCTTC. This sequence encodes CASSPGQTSYNEQFF.

This clone was observed a few times. J is TRBJ1-4 and V is TRBV7-9, with TRBD1 as a possible D gene (5 bases). The CDR3 totals 12 residues. The V end lost 5 bases, the J end lost 11 bases, and 12 bases lay between the germline ends. Germline values: CDR1 SEHNR, CDR2 FQNEAQ (reference sequence). CDR3: CASSQGSRKLFF. Here the CDR3 DNA reads TGTGCCAGCAGCCAGGGTTCAAGGAAACTGTTTTTT. The full variable domain, completed using reference TRBV7-9 and TRBJ1-4, is DTGVSQNPRHKITKRGQNVTFRCDPISEHNRLYWYRQTLGQGPEFLTYFQNEAQLEKSRLLSDRFSAERPKGSFSTLEIQRTEQGDSAMYLCASSQGSRKLFFGSGTQLSVL.

The chain is built from TRBV30 and TRBJ2-1, with 9 bases lining up with TRBD2. This CDR3 comprises 13 residues. Trimming at V came to 3 bases and at J to 6 bases, leaving 3 bases not matched to a gene. Germline loops: CDR1 GTSNPN, CDR2 SVGIG (reference sequence). The CDR3 sequence: CAWSRLAVNEQFF. DNA for the CDR3: TGTGCCTGGAGCCGACTAGCGGTCAATGAGCAGTTCTTC.

The chain recombines TRBV5-6 with TRBJ1-1, with D tentatively TRBD1 (5 bases). This CDR3 contains 13 residues. Germline CDR1 is SGHDT and CDR2 is YYEEEE. Trimming pared 4 bases from V and 1 base from J, leaving 8 bases between. Here the CDR3 DNA reads TGTGCCAGCAGCAGCACAGGGAACACTGAAGCTTTCTTT. This encodes CASSSTGNTEAFF.

The chain is built from TRBV10-3 and TRBJ1-4; D remains ambiguous. From germline, CDR1 is ENHRY and CDR2 SYGVKD. Deletions cut 0 bases from V and 6 bases from J, with 17 bases between. This CDR3 contains 17 residues. Here the CDR3 DNA reads TGTGCCATCAGTGAGTCGCGAGGGAAATCGGTCCATGAAAAACTGTTTTTT. Amino acids: CAISESRGKSVHEKLFF.

This sequence joins TRBV2 and TRBJ2-3; 14 bases agree with TRBD2. The germline gives CDR1 SNHLY, CDR2 FYNNEI. V lost 8 bases to trimming and J lost 6 bases; unmatched junction nucleotides: 7. This CDR3 contains 15 residues. CDR3 sequence: CASGGTSGGPDTQYF. The CDR3 DNA sequence: TGTGCCAGCGGGGGGACTAGCGGGGGCCCGGATACGCAGTATTTT.

The sample holds one count of this clone. The chain couples TRBV5-1 to TRBJ1-2, with D perhaps TRBD1 (6 bases). V lost 3 bases and J lost 4, with 19 bases in between. The CDR3 has 16 residues. Germline CDR1 and CDR2: SGHRS and YFSETQ. CDR3 nucleotides: TGCGCCAGCAGCTCGTCCCGCGGGGGGCGAGTCTATGGCTACACCTTC. This sequence encodes CASSSSRGGRVYGYTF.

The chain employs TRBV4-1 and TRBJ1-5, with unresolved D. Germline V CDR1 and CDR2: MGHRA, YSYEKL. There are 14 residues in the CDR3. V was trimmed by 2 bases and J by 2 bases, leaving 7 bases between them. The DNA for the CDR3 is TGCGCCAGCAGCCAACGTCAGGGCAATCAGCCCCAGCATTTT. Protein product: CASSQRQGNQPQHF.

V is TRBV5-1 and J is TRBJ1-6, with D possibly being TRBD1 (6 bases). Germline loops: CDR1 SGHRS, CDR2 YFSETQ. V was trimmed by 3 bases and J by 10 bases, leaving 17 bases between them. The CDR3 has 15 amino acids. In DNA, the CDR3 is TGCGCCAGCAGCTCACAGGGACCTTTTGGCTCACCCCTCCACTTT. Its translation: CASSSQGPFGSPLHF. The full variable domain, with the rest looked up from reference TRBV5-1 and TRBJ1-6, is KAGVTQTPRYLIKTRGQQVTLSCSPISGHRSVSWYQQTPGQGLQFLFEYFSETQRNKGNFPGRFSGRQFSNSRSEMNVSTLELGDSALYLCASSSQGPFGSPLHFGNGTRLTVT.

This rearrangement joins TRBV30 to TRBJ1-6; no clear D gene. V was cut by 0 bases and J by 7 bases, with 7 bases left in between. Germline V gene lookup returns CDR1 GTSNPN and CDR2 SVGIG (reference sequence). This CDR3 is 13 amino acids long. CDR3 sequence: CAWSVLRNSPLHF. In nucleotides, the CDR3 is TGTGCCTGGAGTGTACTGAGGAATTCACCCCTCCACTTT.

The chain recombines TRBV10-2 with TRBJ1-6, with D possibly being TRBD1 (5 bases). Germline values: CDR1 WSHSY, CDR2 SAAADI. The CDR3 loop spans 17 amino acids. V was trimmed by 0 bases and J by 6 bases, leaving 15 bases between them. The CDR3, as DNA: TGCGCCAGCAGTGAGTCCCCCTTGGTCGGGGGTAATTCACCCCTCCACTTT. Translating gives CASSESPLVGGNSPLHF.